This TCR beta chain derives from a study of T-cell reconstitution after alpha-beta-depleted transplantation in children. Study-wide results and caveats: Newly produced T cells mostly accounted for T-cell counts and diversity one year post-transplant. Reportedly, only several hundred clones from non-depleted graft cells drove alpha-beta T-cell counts at about two months.

As regards this clonotype: The antigen is undetermined.

TCRbeta library construction was performed incorporating unique molecular identifiers. One entry per CDR3 protein, called by TCRdb with MiXCR from the PCR reads. Of fewer than 700,000 distinct CDR3 sequences listed, 10% to 15% are singletons. CDR1 is DFQATT and CDR2 is SNEGSKA in the germline V gene (reference sequence). The CDR3 runs 12 residues. Trimming took 4 bases from V and 4 from J, leaving 11 bases between them. The chain links TRBV20-1 to TRBJ2-7; D may be TRBD1 or TRBD2 (6 bases each). The starting material was PBMCs, mostly from graft donor cells, obtained 360 days after TCRalphabeta/CD19-depleted stem cell transplant. This sequence originates from a male patient aged 10-17 years who had a stem cell transplant for acute myeloid leukemia, so the T cells may come from the graft donor. The CDR3: CSANGGQYEQYV. The DNA of the CDR3 is TGCAGTGCTAATGGGGGGCAGTACGAGCAGTACGTC.